The T cell receptor beta chain under discussion was sequenced for a study of immune cell composition in non-small cell lung cancer. Study-level information: Lung adenocarcinoma or squamous carcinoma made up most tumours. Whole-study findings and limits: Overall clonality, unlike maximal tumour-associated clone frequency, did not predict TIL reactivity. Tumour-reactive clones were not shown to match dominant in vivo tumour clones.

V was trimmed by 1 base and J by 3 bases, leaving 12 bases between them. CDR1 SGHTA and CDR2 FQGNSA come from the germline V gene. The CDR3 covers 15 residues. DNA was extracted from unsorted cell suspensions stored frozen. Measured with immunoSEQ multiplex PCR; TCRdb has only the in-frame clones, and not every one. The data contain 8,000 or so clones, about two thirds of them singletons. Comment on this clone: Its antigen is not known.

The sequence was collected from a human donor with non-small cell lung cancer. Material for sequencing was lung tumor tissue. The V and J genes are TRBV7-2 and TRBJ2-5; D is undetermined. The CDR3 protein is CASSLELYFEETQYF. For the CDR3, the DNA is TGTGCCAGCAGCTTAGAACTATACTTTGAAGAGACCCAGTACTTC.